In this sample, the clone carrying this T cell receptor (beta chain) turned up a few times. The sample holds other DNA sequences that translate to the same CDR3. Using immunoSEQ multiplex PCR, the repertoire was profiled, and TCRdb retains in-frame clones only, with some absent. This sample has 200,000 to 250,000 clones; 84% occur once, and the top ten carry less than 2%. All enrollees were about 18 to 90 years old and from fewer than 30 US areas. Assignment of participants to cohorts was predicated upon participant-reported clinical history. Looked up from germline, CDR1 is SGHNT and CDR2 is YENEEA. The CDR3 totals 13 residues. The junction had 2 bases not matched to a gene; V was cut back by 4 bases and J by 7 bases. The data are from a study of blood T cell repertoires in COVID-19. Study-level background: Some COVID-19 samples were acute and others convalescent; all came from the United States, Italy and Spain. T cells, B-cell-depleted T cells, or PBMCs provided the cDNA or gDNA that served as material.

The chain has TRBV11-3 and TRBJ1-2, with 11 bases matching TRBD1. The sequence was obtained from a man aged 55 to 70 who had recovered from COVID-19. The sample taken for sequencing was PBMCs or T cells enriched from blood (not recorded which). The CDR3 here is CASSSGTGGGYTF. In DNA, the CDR3 is TGTGCCAGCAGCTCCGGGACAGGGGGTGGCTACACCTTC.